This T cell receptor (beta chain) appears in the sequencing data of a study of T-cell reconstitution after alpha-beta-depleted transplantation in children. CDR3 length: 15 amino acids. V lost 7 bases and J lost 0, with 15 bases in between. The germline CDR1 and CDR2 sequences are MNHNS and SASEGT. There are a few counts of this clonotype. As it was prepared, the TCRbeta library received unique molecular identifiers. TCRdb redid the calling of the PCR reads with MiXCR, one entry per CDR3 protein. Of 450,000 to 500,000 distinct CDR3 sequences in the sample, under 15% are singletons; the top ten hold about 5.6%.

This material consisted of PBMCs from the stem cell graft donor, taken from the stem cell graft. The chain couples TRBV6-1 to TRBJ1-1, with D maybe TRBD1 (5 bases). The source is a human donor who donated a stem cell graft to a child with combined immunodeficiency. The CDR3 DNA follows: TGTGCCAGCATCAAGCCCCGGACAATGAACACTGAAGCTTTCTTT. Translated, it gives CASIKPRTMNTEAFF.